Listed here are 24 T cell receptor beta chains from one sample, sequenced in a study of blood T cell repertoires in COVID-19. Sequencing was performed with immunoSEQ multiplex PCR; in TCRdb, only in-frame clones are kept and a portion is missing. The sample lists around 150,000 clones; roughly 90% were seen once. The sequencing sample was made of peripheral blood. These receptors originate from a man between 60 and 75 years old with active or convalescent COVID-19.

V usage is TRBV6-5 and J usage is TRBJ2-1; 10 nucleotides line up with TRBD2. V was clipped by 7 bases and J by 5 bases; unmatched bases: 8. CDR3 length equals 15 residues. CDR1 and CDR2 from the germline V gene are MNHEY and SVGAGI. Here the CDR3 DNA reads TGTGCCAGCACCCAAAGCGGGAGGGCCGACAATGAGCAGTTCTTC. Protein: CASTQSGRADNEQFF.

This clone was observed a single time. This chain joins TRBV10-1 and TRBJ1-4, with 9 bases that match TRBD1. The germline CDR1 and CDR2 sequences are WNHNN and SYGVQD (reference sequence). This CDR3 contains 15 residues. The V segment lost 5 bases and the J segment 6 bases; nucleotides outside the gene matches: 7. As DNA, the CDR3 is TGCGCCAGCAGTCGCGGTCGGACAGGGGATGAAAAACTGTTTTTT. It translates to CASSRGRTGDEKLFF.

The CDR3 spells CASSQDRAGLAKNIQYF. The DNA of the CDR3 is TGTGCCAGCAGCCAAGACCGTGCGGGACTAGCCAAAAACATTCAGTACTTC. V and J are TRBV14 and TRBJ2-4; a possible D gene is TRBD2 (6 bases). The germline gives CDR1 SGHDN, CDR2 FVKESK. V lost 0 bases to trimming and J lost 0 bases, with 12 bases between them. The CDR3 loop spans 17 amino acids.

CDR3 region: CASSLDLGRGRLGTNEKLFF. In nucleotides, the CDR3 is TGTGCCAGCAGCTTAGATCTCGGCAGAGGGAGGTTGGGAACTAATGAAAAACTGTTTTTT. The chain combines TRBV11-2 with TRBJ1-4; D remains ambiguous. Trimming took off 0 bases at V and 1 base at J, with 21 bases between the two ends. CDR3 length equals 20 residues. Germline values: CDR1 SGHAT, CDR2 FQNNGV. The full variable domain, rest sourced from reference TRBV11-2 and TRBJ1-4, is EAGVAQSPRYKIIEKRQSVAFWCNPISGHATLYWYQQILGQGPKLLIQFQNNGVVDDSQLPKDRFSAERLKGVDSTLKIQPAKLEDSAVYLCASSLDLGRGRLGTNEKLFFGSGTQLSVL.

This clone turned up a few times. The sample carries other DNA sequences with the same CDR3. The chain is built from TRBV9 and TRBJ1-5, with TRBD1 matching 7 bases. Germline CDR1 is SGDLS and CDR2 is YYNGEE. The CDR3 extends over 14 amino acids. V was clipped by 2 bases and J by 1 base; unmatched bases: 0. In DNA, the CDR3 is TGTGCCAGCAGCGTGGGACAGAGCAATCAGCCCCAGCATTTT. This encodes CASSVGQSNQPQHF.

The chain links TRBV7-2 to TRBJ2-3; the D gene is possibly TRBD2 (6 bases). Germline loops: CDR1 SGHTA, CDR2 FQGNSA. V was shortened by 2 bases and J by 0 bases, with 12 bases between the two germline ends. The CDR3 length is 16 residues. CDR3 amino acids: CASSLRDWVSTDTQYF. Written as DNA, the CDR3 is TGTGCCAGCAGCTTACGGGACTGGGTAAGCACAGATACGCAGTATTTT.

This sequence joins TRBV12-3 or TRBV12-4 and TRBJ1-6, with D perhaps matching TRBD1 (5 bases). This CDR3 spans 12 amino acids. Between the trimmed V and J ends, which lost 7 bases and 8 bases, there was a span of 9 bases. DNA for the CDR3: TGTGCCAGCACCTCGGGGGATTCACCCCTCCACTTT. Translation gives CASTSGDSPLHF.

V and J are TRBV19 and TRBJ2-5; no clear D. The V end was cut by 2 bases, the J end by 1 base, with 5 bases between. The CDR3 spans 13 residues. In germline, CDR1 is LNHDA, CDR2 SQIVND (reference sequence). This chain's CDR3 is CASSILGQETQYF. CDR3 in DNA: TGTGCCAGTAGTATACTAGGCCAAGAGACCCAGTACTTC.

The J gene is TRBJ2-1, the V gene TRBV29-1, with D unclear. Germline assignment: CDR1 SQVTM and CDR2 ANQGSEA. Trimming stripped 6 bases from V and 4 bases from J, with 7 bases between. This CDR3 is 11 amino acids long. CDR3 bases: TGCAGCGTCGGGTCTTACAATGAGCAGTTCTTC. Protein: CSVGSYNEQFF.

The CDR3 is CASSILKEEGNTNEKLFF. CDR3 in DNA: TGTGCCAGCAGCATCCTGAAGGAGGAGGGAAATACTAATGAAAAACTGTTTTTT. This chain connects TRBV5-6 to TRBJ1-4; D is undetermined. Between the trimmed V and J ends, which lost 4 bases and 2 bases, there was a span of 21 bases. This CDR3 has 18 residues. CDR1 and CDR2 from the germline V gene are SGHDT and YYEEEE.

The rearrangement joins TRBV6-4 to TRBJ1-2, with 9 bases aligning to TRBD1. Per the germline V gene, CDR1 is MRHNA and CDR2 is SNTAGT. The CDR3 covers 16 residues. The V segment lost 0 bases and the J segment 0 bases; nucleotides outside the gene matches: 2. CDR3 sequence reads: CASSDSDRGANYGYTF. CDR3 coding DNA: TGTGCCAGCAGTGACTCGGACAGGGGAGCTAACTATGGCTACACCTTC.

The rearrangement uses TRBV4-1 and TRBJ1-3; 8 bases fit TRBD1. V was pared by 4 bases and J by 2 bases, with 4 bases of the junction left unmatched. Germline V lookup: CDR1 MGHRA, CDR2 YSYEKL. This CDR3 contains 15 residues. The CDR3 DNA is TGCGCCAGCAGCCGCGGACAGGGAACTGGAAACACCATATATTTT. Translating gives CASSRGQGTGNTIYF.

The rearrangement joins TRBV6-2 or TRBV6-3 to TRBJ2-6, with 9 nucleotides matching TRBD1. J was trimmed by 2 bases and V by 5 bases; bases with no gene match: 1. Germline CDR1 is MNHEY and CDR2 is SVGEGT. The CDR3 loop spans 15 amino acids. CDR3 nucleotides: TGTGCCAGCAGTCGACAGGGGGCTGGGGCCAACGTCCTGACTTTC. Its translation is CASSRQGAGANVLTF.

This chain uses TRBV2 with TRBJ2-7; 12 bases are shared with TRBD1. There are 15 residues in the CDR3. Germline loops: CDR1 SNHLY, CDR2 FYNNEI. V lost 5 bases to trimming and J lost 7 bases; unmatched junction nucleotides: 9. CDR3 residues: CASSQSGTGGREQYF. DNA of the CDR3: TGTGCCAGCAGTCAAAGCGGGACAGGGGGCCGGGAGCAGTACTTC. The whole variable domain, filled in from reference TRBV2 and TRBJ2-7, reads EPEVTQTPSHQVTQMGQEVILRCVPISNHLYFYWYRQILGQKVEFLVSFYNNEISEKSEIFDDQFSVERPDGSNFTLKIRSTKLEDSAMYFCASSQSGTGGREQYFGPGTRLTVT.

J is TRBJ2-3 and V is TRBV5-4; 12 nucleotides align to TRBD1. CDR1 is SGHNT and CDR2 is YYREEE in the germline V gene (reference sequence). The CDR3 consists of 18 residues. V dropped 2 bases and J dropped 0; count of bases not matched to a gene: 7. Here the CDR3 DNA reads TGTGCCAGCAGCTTCCCGGGACAGGGGGCGCTTAGCACAGATACGCAGTATTTT. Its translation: CASSFPGQGALSTDTQYF.

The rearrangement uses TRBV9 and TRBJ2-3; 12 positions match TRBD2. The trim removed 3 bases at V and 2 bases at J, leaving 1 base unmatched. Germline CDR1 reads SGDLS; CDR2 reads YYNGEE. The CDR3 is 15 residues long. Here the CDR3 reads CASSASGRATDTQYF. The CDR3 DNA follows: TGTGCCAGCAGCGCTAGCGGGAGGGCCACAGATACGCAGTATTTT.

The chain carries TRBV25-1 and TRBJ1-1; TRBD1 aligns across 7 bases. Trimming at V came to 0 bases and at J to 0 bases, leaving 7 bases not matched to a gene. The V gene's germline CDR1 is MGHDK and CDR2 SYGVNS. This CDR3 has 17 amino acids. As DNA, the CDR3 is TGTGCCAGCAGTGAATACGGGACAGTTAACATGAACACTGAAGCTTTCTTT. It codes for CASSEYGTVNMNTEAFF.

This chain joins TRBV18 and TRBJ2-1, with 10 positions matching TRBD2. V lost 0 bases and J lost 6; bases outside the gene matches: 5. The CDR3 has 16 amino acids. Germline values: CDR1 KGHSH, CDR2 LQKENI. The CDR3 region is CASSPPLAGASNEQFF. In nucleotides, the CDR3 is TGTGCCAGCTCACCACCGCTAGCGGGGGCCTCCAATGAGCAGTTCTTC.

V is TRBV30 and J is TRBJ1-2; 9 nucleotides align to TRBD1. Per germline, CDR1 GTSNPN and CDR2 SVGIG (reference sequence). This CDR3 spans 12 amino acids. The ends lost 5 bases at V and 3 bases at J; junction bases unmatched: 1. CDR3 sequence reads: CAWGTGHYGYTF. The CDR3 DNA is TGTGCCTGGGGGACAGGGCACTATGGCTACACCTTC.

CDR3 sequence (DNA): TGTGCCACCAGCAGAGATAATACAGTACCTTTTCAGCCCCAGCATTTT. Translating gives CATSRDNTVPFQPQHF. The chain uses TRBV15 and TRBJ1-5; D unresolved. Deletions cut 0 bases from V and 6 bases from J, with 15 bases between. Germline CDR1 LNHNV, CDR2 YYDKDF (reference sequence). The CDR3 spans 16 residues.

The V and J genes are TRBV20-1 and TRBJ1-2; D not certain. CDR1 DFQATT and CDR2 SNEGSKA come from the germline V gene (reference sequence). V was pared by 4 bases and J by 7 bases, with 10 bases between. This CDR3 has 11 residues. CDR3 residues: CSATDGSGYTF. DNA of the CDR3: TGCAGTGCTACTGACGGGTCTGGCTACACCTTC.

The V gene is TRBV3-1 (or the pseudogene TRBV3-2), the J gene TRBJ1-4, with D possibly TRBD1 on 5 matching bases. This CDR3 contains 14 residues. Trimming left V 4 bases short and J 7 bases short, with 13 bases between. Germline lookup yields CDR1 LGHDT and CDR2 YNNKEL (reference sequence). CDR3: CASSLTAGGEKLFF. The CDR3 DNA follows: TGTGCCAGCAGCCTGACAGCGGGAGGTGAAAAACTGTTTTTT.

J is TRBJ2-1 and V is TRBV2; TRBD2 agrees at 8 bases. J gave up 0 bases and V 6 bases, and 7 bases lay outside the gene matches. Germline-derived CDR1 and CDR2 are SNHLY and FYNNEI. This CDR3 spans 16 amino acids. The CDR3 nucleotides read TGTGCCAGCAGCGCTACTAGCGGTGGCTCCTACAATGAGCAGTTCTTC. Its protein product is CASSATSGGSYNEQFF.

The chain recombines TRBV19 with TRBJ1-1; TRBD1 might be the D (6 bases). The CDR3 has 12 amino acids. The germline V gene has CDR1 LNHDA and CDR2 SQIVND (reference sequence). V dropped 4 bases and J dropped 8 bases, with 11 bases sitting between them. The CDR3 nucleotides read TGTGCCAGTAGTAGGACTGGGACAGAAGCTTTCTTT. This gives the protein CASSRTGTEAFF.